This T cell receptor beta chain was captured in a study of blood T cell repertoires in COVID-19. Study details: The analysed material was cDNA or gDNA that came from T cells, B-cell-depleted T cells, or PBMCs.

The sample holds a few counts of this clone. This CDR3 is built from 14 residues. Germline CDR1 LNHDA, CDR2 SQIVND (reference sequence). Germline trimming cut 8 bases from V and 9 bases from J; bases unmatched to any gene: 13. Original processing notes: From reference gene primer amplification, estimates of nucleated cell counts were derived. The table came from immunoSEQ multiplex PCR; TCRdb's copy has only in-frame clones and leaves some out. D and trimming come from the DNA, and the V and J calls and clone size come from that table. The sample has 85,000 to 120,000 clones, under 85% seen once. What was sequenced was peripheral blood. The chain employs TRBV19 and TRBJ2-5; 9 bases match TRBD2. The source is an older woman with acute or convalescent COVID-19. Here the CDR3 reads CASESGAGGAAQYF. The CDR3 DNA follows: TGTGCCAGTGAGTCGGGAGCGGGGGGCGCCGCCCAGTACTTC.